These 29 T cell receptor beta chains originate from one sample sequenced in a study of blood T cells in healthy people across ages. A second about 7 to 11 cycle PCR used barcoded and J-beta primers. TCRdb re-derived calls from the 5' RACE reads in MiXCR, one entry per CDR3 protein. This table has more than 650,000 distinct CDR3 sequences, roughly 26% appearing once. The same data also contributed to another study, on T cells of mothers and their children.

Input material: blood. The receptors originated from a boy aged 5-17 years in good health.

The gene calls are TRBV2 and TRBJ2-7; D unclear. Germline V CDR1 and CDR2: SNHLY, FYNNEI. The CDR3 covers 16 residues. V gave up 1 base and J gave up 5 bases, with 18 bases separating them. The CDR3 is CASSEELGLTFHEQYF. CDR3 in DNA: TGTGCCAGCAGTGAAGAGCTTGGATTAACGTTCCACGAGCAGTACTTC.

The chain links TRBV6-6 to TRBJ2-5, with D perhaps TRBD2 (6 bases). This CDR3 is 14 amino acids long. Between the trimmed V and J ends, which lost 3 bases and 5 bases, there was a span of 13 bases. Germline V gives CDR1 MNHNY, CDR2 SVGAGI (reference sequence). This CDR3 reads CASSYSGGVETQYF. As DNA, the CDR3 is TGTGCCAGCAGTTATTCAGGAGGGGTCGAGACCCAGTACTTC.

This clonotype was picked up a small number of times. V gene TRBV6-1 combines with J gene TRBJ1-1; D might be TRBD1 (5 bases). The CDR3 has 16 residues. Trimming stripped 0 bases from V and 5 bases from J, with 16 bases between. The V gene's germline CDR1 is MNHNS and CDR2 SASEGT. Here the CDR3 DNA reads TGTGCCAGCAGTGAAGCGGGGCGCAGGGTGTTAACTGAAGCTTTCTTT. It codes for CASSEAGRRVLTEAFF.

The V and J genes are TRBV2 and TRBJ1-2; maybe TRBD1 (6 bases). The V and J ends lost 7 bases and 8 bases respectively, with 14 bases between them. Germline-derived CDR1 and CDR2 are SNHLY and FYNNEI. This CDR3 region has 12 residues. Here the CDR3 reads CASNRDGWGYTF. The CDR3 DNA follows: TGTGCCAGCAACAGGGACGGATGGGGCTACACCTTC. Full variable domain (missing parts from reference TRBV2 and TRBJ1-2): EPEVTQTPSHQVTQMGQEVILRCVPISNHLYFYWYRQILGQKVEFLVSFYNNEISEKSEIFDDQFSVERPDGSNFTLKIRSTKLEDSAMYFCASNRDGWGYTFGSGTRLTVV.

A few counts support this clonotype. The chain couples TRBV2 to TRBJ2-7, with 8 bases matching TRBD2. The length of the CDR3 is 15 residues. Germline CDR1 is SNHLY and CDR2 is FYNNEI. V was clipped by 3 bases and J by 2 bases; unmatched bases: 6. The CDR3 is CASSDTTSGAYEQYF. The CDR3 DNA reads as TGTGCCAGCAGTGATACTACTAGCGGCGCCTACGAGCAGTACTTC.

The chain links TRBV12-3 or TRBV12-4 to TRBJ1-1; 8 positions agree with TRBD1. V lost 6 bases and J lost 1; bases outside the gene matches: 7. CDR3 size: 15 residues. CDR3 nucleotide sequence: TGTGCCAGCAGCCAGGGGGCAGGTGAGAACACTGAAGCTTTCTTT. Translated, it gives CASSQGAGENTEAFF.

This clonotype was observed a few times. The chain is built from TRBV4-1 and TRBJ2-1, with D possibly being TRBD2 (6 bases). The CDR3 has 16 residues. The V end was cut by 1 base, the J end by 7 bases, with 17 bases between. CDR1 and CDR2 from the germline V gene are MGHRA and YSYEKL. The CDR3 DNA sequence: TGCGCCAGCAGCCAAGTATGGGGGGATGGCGGGAATGAGCAGTTCTTC. It translates to CASSQVWGDGGNEQFF.

This clonotype was observed a handful of times. The V and J genes are TRBV27 and TRBJ2-5, with 7 bases identical to TRBD2. The tail of the sequence fits TRBJ2-7 better, so the J call may be wrong. Germline loops: CDR1 MNHEY, CDR2 SMNVEV (reference sequence). The CDR3 spans 15 residues. This chain's CDR3 is CASSPNGGSPAEQYF. CDR3 nucleotide sequence: TGTGCCAGCAGCCCTAATGGCGGGAGCCCCGCCGAGCAGTACTTC.

CDR3 in DNA: TGCGCCAGCAGCTGGCTAGCGGGGGGGCTCCCTTTAGCCAAAAACATTCAGTACTTC. Encoded protein: CASSWLAGGLPLAKNIQYF. The chain couples TRBV5-1 to TRBJ2-4; 12 positions agree with TRBD2. Germline-derived CDR1 and CDR2 are SGHRS and YFSETQ. Germline trimming cut 3 bases from V and 0 bases from J; bases unmatched to any gene: 10. This CDR3 contains 19 residues. The whole variable domain, filled in from reference TRBV5-1 and TRBJ2-4, reads KAGVTQTPRYLIKTRGQQVTLSCSPISGHRSVSWYQQTPGQGLQFLFEYFSETQRNKGNFPGRFSGRQFSNSRSEMNVSTLELGDSALYLCASSWLAGGLPLAKNIQYFGAGTRLSVL.

The table lists this clonotype with a few counts. The chain couples TRBV5-1 to TRBJ2-1; TRBD1 agrees at 7 bases. The J call may be faulty, since TRBJ2-5 better matches the DNA end. Germline V CDR1 and CDR2: SGHRS, YFSETQ. This CDR3 spans 16 amino acids. The CDR3, as DNA: TGCGCCAGCAGCTTGGTCGGGACAGCGGATCAAGAGACCCAGTACTTC. It codes for CASSLVGTADQETQYF.

This chain links TRBV13 with TRBJ2-1; 7 bases agree with TRBD2. Germline assignment: CDR1 PRHDT and CDR2 FYEKMQ (reference sequence). CDR3 length: 14 amino acids. V was clipped by 3 bases and J by 12 bases; unmatched bases: 11. The CDR3 DNA reads as TGTGCCAGCAGCTTCCAGACTAGCCCTTATGTGCAGTTCTTC. Residues: CASSFQTSPYVQFF.

The chain links TRBV6-1 to TRBJ2-1; TRBD2 matches 7 bases. The junction had 2 bases not matched to a gene; V was cut back by 1 base and J by 2 bases. CDR1 is MNHNS, CDR2 SASEGT, per germline. This CDR3 region has 15 residues. The CDR3 spells CASSEDGGTYNEQFF. The CDR3, as DNA: TGTGCCAGCAGTGAAGACGGGGGGACCTACAATGAGCAGTTCTTC.

Written as DNA, the CDR3 is TGTGCCAGCTCACCCTCGACAGGGTCCTATGGCTACACCTTC. Translated: CASSPSTGSYGYTF. This chain connects TRBV18 to TRBJ1-2; TRBD1 aligns across 7 bases. J lost 4 bases, V lost 3 bases, and 5 bases had no gene match. Germline assignment: CDR1 KGHSH and CDR2 LQKENI. The length of the CDR3 is 14 residues.

This clonotype was counted a few times. The chain has TRBV10-3 and TRBJ2-5, with a possible D match to TRBD1 (5 bases). CDR1 ENHRY and CDR2 SYGVKD come from the germline V gene. With 4 bases removed from V and 3 bases from J, the gap between germline ends came to 9 bases. The CDR3 spans 13 residues. DNA for the CDR3: TGTGCCATCAGTGTTTCCAGGGAAGAGACCCAGTACTTC. Translation: CAISVSREETQYF.

The chain links TRBV20-1 to TRBJ1-5; TRBD1 matches at 8 bases. This CDR3 has 15 residues. Germline CDR1 and CDR2: DFQATT and SNEGSKA (reference sequence). V was clipped by 6 bases and J by 6 bases; unmatched bases: 13. CDR3 sequence (DNA): TGCAGTGCCCAAGCCACCGGGACAGGTCGTCAGCCCCAGCATTTT. It yields the protein CSAQATGTGRQPQHF.

This clonotype was counted a few times. The chain is built from TRBV5-1 and TRBJ1-2; TRBD1 might be the D (5 bases). The CDR3 length is 16 residues. The V end lost 4 bases, the J end lost 4 bases, and 20 bases lay between the germline ends. CDR1 and CDR2 (germline): SGHRS, YFSETQ. The CDR3 region has the DNA TGCGCCAGCAGCCATACACAGAGGTTAGGGGTCTATGGCTACACCTTC. Its translation is CASSHTQRLGVYGYTF.

This CDR3 is CSAWPSTDTQYF. CDR3 nucleotides: TGCAGTGCCTGGCCTAGCACAGATACGCAGTATTTT. The chain carries TRBV20-1 and TRBJ2-3; D remains ambiguous. Germline values: CDR1 DFQATT, CDR2 SNEGSKA (reference sequence). The V end was cut by 6 bases, the J end by 0 bases, with 7 bases between. The CDR3 sequence is 12 residues long.

CDR3 sequence reads: CASRRTGAINEQFF. CDR3 in DNA: TGTGCCAGTAGGAGGACAGGGGCGATCAATGAGCAGTTCTTC. This sequence joins TRBV19 and TRBJ2-5; 9 bases fit TRBD1. TRBJ2-1 matches the DNA end more closely, so the J call is doubtful. CDR3 length: 14 amino acids. Germline CDR1 reads LNHDA; CDR2 reads SQIVND (reference sequence).

This clonotype was seen a handful of times. V usage is TRBV6-6 and J usage is TRBJ2-5; D is uncertain. Germline CDR1 is MNHNY and CDR2 is SVGAGI (reference sequence). Trimming left V 4 bases short and J 7 bases short, with 16 bases between. CDR3 length equals 14 residues. CDR3 sequence (DNA): TGTGCCAGCAGTTCCCCTCGCGATGGCTGGACCCAGTACTTC. Translating it yields CASSSPRDGWTQYF.

This clonotype was detected only a few times. The chain combines TRBV9 with TRBJ2-1, with a tentative D call TRBD2 (6 bases). V lost 0 bases to trimming and J lost 4 bases, with 17 bases between them. This CDR3 is 17 amino acids long. Germline V lookup: CDR1 SGDLS, CDR2 YYNGEE. The CDR3 spells CASSVARRGGAYNEQFF. The CDR3 coding sequence is TGTGCCAGCAGCGTAGCACGACGGGGCGGGGCATACAATGAGCAGTTCTTC. The variable domain in full, with the rest retrieved from reference TRBV9 and TRBJ2-1, is DSGVTQTPKHLITATGQRVTLRCSPRSGDLSVYWYQQSLDQGLQFLIQYYNGEERAKGNILERFSAQQFPDLHSELNLSSLELGDSALYFCASSVARRGGAYNEQFFGPGTRLTVL.

The chain is built from TRBV10-3 and TRBJ2-5; no reliable D call. CDR1 is ENHRY, CDR2 SYGVKD, per germline. Trimming left V 2 bases short and J 5 bases short, with 12 bases between. The CDR3 has 14 amino acids. The CDR3 sequence: CAISEPALRETQYF. CDR3 bases: TGTGCCATCAGTGAGCCCGCACTCCGGGAGACCCAGTACTTC.

This clonotype was recorded many times. The chain links TRBV12-3 or TRBV12-4 to TRBJ2-5, with 10 bases aligning to TRBD2. J gave up 8 bases and V 6 bases, and 6 bases lay outside the gene matches. CDR3 length: 13 amino acids. CDR3 DNA: TGTGCCAGCAGCCTGGGGACTAGCGAAACCCAGTACTTC. Translating it yields CASSLGTSETQYF.

V and J are TRBV7-6 and TRBJ1-1; TRBD1 matches 7 bases. Germline-derived CDR1 and CDR2 are SGHVS and FNYEAQ. Germline trimming cut 5 bases from V and 6 bases from J; bases unmatched to any gene: 6. The CDR3 is made up of 13 amino acids. CDR3 residues: CASSKGARAEAFF. DNA of the CDR3: TGTGCCAGCAGCAAGGGGGCGAGGGCTGAAGCTTTCTTT.

The V and J genes are TRBV9 and TRBJ2-7, with 8 bases identical to TRBD2. Germline assignment: CDR1 SGDLS and CDR2 YYNGEE. This CDR3 has 15 amino acids. The trim removed 4 bases at V and 3 bases at J, leaving 9 bases unmatched. In DNA form, the CDR3 reads TGTGCCAGCAGCCCTCTGGCCGGGGGGGACTACGAGCAGTACTTC. Its translation is CASSPLAGGDYEQYF.

This clonotype turned up a few times. The J gene is TRBJ1-4, the V gene TRBV18; perhaps TRBD1 as D (6 bases). The CDR3 covers 13 residues. V lost 2 bases and J lost 11, with 12 bases in between. Germline values: CDR1 KGHSH, CDR2 LQKENI. CDR3 in DNA: TGTGCCAGCTCACCAACAGGGTGGCACAAACTGTTTTTT. This sequence encodes CASSPTGWHKLFF.

The V call is TRBV5-1, the J call TRBJ1-4; TRBD1 might be the D (5 bases). Germline CDR1 SGHRS, CDR2 YFSETQ. V shed 4 bases and J shed 5 bases, with 12 bases lying between them. CDR3 size: 14 residues. CDR3 bases: TGCGCCAGCAGCCAGGGACGGTCCAATGAAAAACTGTTTTTT. It specifies CASSQGRSNEKLFF.

J is TRBJ2-5 and V is TRBV7-6; 9 nucleotides align to TRBD1. The closer fit of TRBJ2-7 to the DNA end suggests the J call may be wrong. This CDR3 comprises 17 residues. Germline assignment: CDR1 SGHVS and CDR2 FNYEAQ. The DNA for the CDR3 is TGTGCCAGCAGCCCAAGAGGCCTCCGGGACAGGGTCTACGAGCAGTACTTC. As protein: CASSPRGLRDRVYEQYF.

The chain is built from TRBV27 and TRBJ2-4, with 9 bases aligning to TRBD2. CDR3 size: 14 residues. With 5 bases clipped from V and 7 bases from J, the junction kept 6 bases outside the gene matches. Per germline, CDR1 MNHEY and CDR2 SMNVEV (reference sequence). The CDR3 reads CASSTSSGANIQYF. The CDR3 DNA follows: TGTGCCAGCAGTACTTCTAGCGGGGCGAACATTCAGTACTTC.

This chain links TRBV7-2 with TRBJ1-1, with D uncertain. With 6 bases removed from V and 0 bases from J, the gap between germline ends came to 8 bases. CDR3 length: 13 amino acids. Germline loops: CDR1 SGHTA, CDR2 FQGNSA. The CDR3 loop is CASSPSLNTEAFF. CDR3 nucleotides: TGTGCCAGCAGTCCTAGTTTGAACACTGAAGCTTTCTTT.